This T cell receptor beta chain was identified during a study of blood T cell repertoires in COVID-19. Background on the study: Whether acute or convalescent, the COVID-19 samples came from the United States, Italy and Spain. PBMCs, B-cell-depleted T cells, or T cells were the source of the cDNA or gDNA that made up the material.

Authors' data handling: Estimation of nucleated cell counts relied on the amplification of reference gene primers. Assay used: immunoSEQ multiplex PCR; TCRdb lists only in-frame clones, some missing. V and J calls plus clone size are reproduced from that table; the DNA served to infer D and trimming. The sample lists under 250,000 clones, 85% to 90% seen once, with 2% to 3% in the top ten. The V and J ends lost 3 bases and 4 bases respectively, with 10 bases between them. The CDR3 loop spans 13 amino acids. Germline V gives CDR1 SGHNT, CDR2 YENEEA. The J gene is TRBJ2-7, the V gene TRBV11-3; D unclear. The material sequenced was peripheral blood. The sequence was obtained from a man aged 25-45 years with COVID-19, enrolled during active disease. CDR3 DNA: TGTGCCAGCAGCTTTGGTAGTGCGTACGAGCAGTACTTC. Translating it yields CASSFGSAYEQYF.